Below, 25 T cell receptor beta chains from the same sample are listed, as sequenced in a study of cytomegalovirus exposure and HLA in healthy donors. The primer mix had 60 Vbeta and 13 Jbeta primers. Method: immunoSEQ multiplex PCR; TCRdb's copy keeps in-frame clones and lacks some. The sample contains around 140,000 clones, approximately 78% of which appear only once. Sequencing was carried out using PBMCs. All receptors come from a female donor in good health and CMV-seronegative.

Concerning this clone: One end of the junction varies from germline; a read error may be responsible. This CDR3 reads CSSSLTSGGADTQYF. CDR3 DNA sequence: TGTTCCAGCAGCTTAACTAGCGGGGGGGCTGATACGCAGTATTTT. This chain links TRBV7-9 with TRBJ2-3; 13 bases are a match to TRBD2. Germline V gene data show CDR1 as SEHNR and CDR2 as FQNEAQ (reference sequence). The CDR3 extends over 15 amino acids. Full variable domain (outside the CDR3, taken from reference TRBV7-9 and TRBJ2-3): DTGVSQNPRHKITKRGQNVTFRCDPISEHNRLYWYRQTLGQGPEFLTYFQNEAQLEKSRLLSDRFSAERPKGSFSTLEIQRTEQGDSAMYLCSSSLTSGGADTQYFGPGTRLTVL.

This sequence joins TRBV30 and TRBJ1-1; a weak D match, TRBD1 (6 bases). V shed 3 bases and J shed 12 bases, with 20 bases lying between them. The CDR3 covers 13 residues. CDR1 is GTSNPN, CDR2 SVGIG, per germline (reference sequence). The CDR3 is CAWSVHGTWITFF. CDR3 nucleotide sequence: TGTGCCTGGAGCGTTCACGGGACATGGATAACTTTCTTT. Full variable domain (remainder filled in from reference TRBV30 and TRBJ1-1): SQTIHQWPATLVQPVGSPLSLECTVEGTSNPNLYWYRQAAGRGLQLLFYSVGIGQISSEVPQNLSASRPQDRQFILSSKKLLLSDSGFYLCAWSVHGTWITFFGQGTRLTVV.

This sequence joins TRBV2 and TRBJ2-7, with 8 bases that match TRBD2. CDR3 length: 15 residues. The germline gives CDR1 SNHLY, CDR2 FYNNEI. Germline trimming cut 6 bases from V and 5 bases from J; bases unmatched to any gene: 12. CDR3 loop: CASRGYEAGGDEQYF. DNA of the CDR3: TGTGCCAGCAGAGGATATGAGGCGGGAGGAGACGAGCAGTACTTC.

The chain uses TRBV7-9 and TRBJ2-1; TRBD2 might be the D (6 bases). Germline CDR1 and CDR2: SEHNR and FQNEAQ (reference sequence). V dropped 1 base and J dropped 4 bases, with 11 bases sitting between them. This CDR3 comprises 15 residues. In DNA form, the CDR3 reads TGTGCCAGCAGCTTAGGGACTACCATATACAATGAGCAGTTCTTC. It codes for CASSLGTTIYNEQFF.

The V and J genes are TRBV14 and TRBJ2-7; TRBD2 matches at 7 bases. Germline V CDR1 and CDR2: SGHDN, FVKESK. The ends lost 3 bases at V and 2 bases at J; junction bases unmatched: 4. The CDR3 runs to 14 residues. The CDR3: CASSHSGGTYEQYF. DNA of the CDR3: TGTGCCAGCAGCCATTCGGGAGGCACCTACGAGCAGTACTTC.

This rearrangement joins TRBV9 to TRBJ1-1; TRBD1 matches at 7 bases. After removal of 4 bases from V and 5 bases from J, the junction contained 8 bases not matched to a gene. This CDR3 has 14 amino acids. CDR1 is SGDLS and CDR2 is YYNGEE in the germline V gene. The CDR3, as DNA: TGTGCCAGCAGCACAGGGGACCCGGGAACTGAAGCTTTCTTT. This codes for CASSTGDPGTEAFF. Based on the CDR3 plus reference TRBV9 and TRBJ1-1, the full variable domain is DSGVTQTPKHLITATGQRVTLRCSPRSGDLSVYWYQQSLDQGLQFLIQYYNGEERAKGNILERFSAQQFPDLHSELNLSSLELGDSALYFCASSTGDPGTEAFFGQGTRLTVV.

This clone was counted a single time. The chain joins TRBV7-8 to TRBJ2-3; D is possibly TRBD2 (7 bases). The J call may be wrong; the DNA end is better matched by TRBJ2-5. CDR3 length: 16 amino acids. The germline V gene encodes CDR1 SGHVS and CDR2 FQNEAQ. The CDR3 sequence is CASSLEGGAVVETQYF. The CDR3 bases are TGTGCCAGCAGCTTAGAAGGGGGGGCGGTGGTAGAGACCCAGTACTTC.

This chain links TRBV29-1 with TRBJ1-4; D gene unclear. In germline, CDR1 is SQVTM, CDR2 ANQGSEA. Deletions cut 5 bases from V and 7 bases from J, with 14 bases between. The CDR3 spans 13 residues. The CDR3 here is CSVTRATGEKLFF. The CDR3 region has the DNA TGCAGCGTTACCAGAGCTACGGGTGAAAAACTGTTTTTT.

This chain links TRBV28 with TRBJ2-5; 8 bases line up with TRBD1. J gave up 5 bases and V 1 base, and 6 bases lay outside the gene matches. The CDR3 spans 15 residues. Germline V gene data show CDR1 as MDHEN and CDR2 as SYDVKM. The CDR3 bases are TGTGCCAGCAGTTTATTGTTCCGGGACAGGGAGACCCAGTACTTC. This translates into CASSLLFRDRETQYF.

CDR3 in amino acids: CASSPLPGLASTDTQYF. The CDR3 coding sequence is TGTGCCAGCAGCCCTCTCCCTGGACTAGCTAGCACAGATACGCAGTATTTT. The rearrangement uses TRBV9 and TRBJ2-3, with 8 positions matching TRBD2. This CDR3 has 17 residues. V was pared by 4 bases and J by 0 bases, with 10 bases of the junction left unmatched. The germline V gene has CDR1 SGDLS and CDR2 YYNGEE.

Written as DNA, the CDR3 is TGTGCCAGCAGGGGACTAGCGGGCACAGATACGCAGTATTTT. Translation: CASRGLAGTDTQYF. This sequence joins TRBV28 and TRBJ2-3; 11 bases align to TRBD2. With 6 bases clipped from V and 1 base from J, the junction kept 0 bases outside the gene matches. CDR1 and CDR2 (germline): MDHEN, SYDVKM. This CDR3 comprises 14 residues.

The chain recombines TRBV27 with TRBJ2-4; TRBD2 might be the D (5 bases). This CDR3 has 12 amino acids. V dropped 5 bases and J dropped 12 bases, with 14 bases sitting between them. Germline loops: CDR1 MNHEY, CDR2 SMNVEV (reference sequence). This chain's CDR3 is CASSLSGKGQYF. As DNA, the CDR3 is TGTGCCAGCAGTCTCTCCGGGAAGGGTCAGTACTTC.

The J gene is TRBJ1-2, the V gene TRBV1; the table gives TRBD1 as D, unverified against the DNA. TRBV1 is reported as a pseudogene. This CDR3 is 16 amino acids long. The chain's CDR3 is CTSSENRGRVSCGYTF. In nucleotides, the CDR3 is TGCACCAGCAGCGAGAACAGGGGGCGGGTCTCTTGTGGCTACACCTTC.

This clone was recorded a few times. V and J are TRBV6-1 and TRBJ2-7; 9 bases are a match to TRBD2. Looked up from germline, CDR1 is MNHNS and CDR2 is SASEGT. Unmatched junction bases numbered 11, after V lost 4 bases and J lost 4 bases. The CDR3 has 16 amino acids. CDR3 region: CASSGPPPSGIYEQYF. The CDR3 DNA follows: TGTGCCAGCAGTGGTCCCCCGCCTAGCGGGATATACGAGCAGTACTTC.

The chain couples TRBV19 to TRBJ1-3, with D possibly being TRBD1 (6 bases). CDR1 and CDR2 (germline): LNHDA, SQIVND (reference sequence). V dropped 5 bases and J dropped 0 bases, with 14 bases sitting between them. The CDR3 has 16 residues. This CDR3 is CASSLSTGRSGNTIYF. Written as DNA, the CDR3 is TGTGCCAGTAGTCTCTCGACAGGACGCTCTGGAAACACCATATATTTT.

The chain couples TRBV4-2 to TRBJ2-3, with 8 bases fitting TRBD2. The germline V gene encodes CDR1 LGHNA and CDR2 YNFKEQ. The J segment lost 3 bases and the V segment lost 6 bases, leaving 5 bases of the junction unmatched. This CDR3 is built from 14 residues. Here the CDR3 DNA reads TGTGCCAGCAGTAGGGGACTAGAGACAGATACGCAGTATTTT. It yields the protein CASSRGLETDTQYF.

The chain combines TRBV6-1 with TRBJ2-2; 8 bases align to TRBD1. CDR3 length: 15 residues. Germline CDR1 is MNHNS and CDR2 is SASEGT. Trimming removed 6 bases from V and 8 bases from J; junction bases left unmatched: 11. Written as DNA, the CDR3 is TGTGCCAGCAGCTTAGGACAGGGAGGTTGGGGGGAGCTGTTTTTT. Its protein product is CASSLGQGGWGELFF.

This clone came up a few times. The chain employs TRBV7-9 and TRBJ2-1, with TRBD2 identical over 13 bases. The CDR3 has 15 amino acids. Germline CDR1 and CDR2: SEHNR and FQNEAQ (reference sequence). With V trimmed by 5 bases and J by 5 bases, 3 bases remained unmatched. CDR3 loop: CASSVGLAGHNEQFF. CDR3 coding DNA: TGTGCCAGCAGCGTGGGACTAGCGGGACACAATGAGCAGTTCTTC.

V gene TRBV7-3 combines with J gene TRBJ2-1, with TRBD2 matching over 11 bases. Germline-derived CDR1 and CDR2 are SGHTA and FQGTGA. The ends lost 7 bases at V and 6 bases at J; junction bases unmatched: 11. This CDR3 spans 16 amino acids. The CDR3 reads CASTSAGTSGLNEQFF. CDR3 bases: TGTGCCAGCACCTCGGCCGGGACTAGCGGTCTCAATGAGCAGTTCTTC.

The chain couples TRBV13 to TRBJ2-3; D remains unclear. The CDR3 has 13 residues. CDR1 and CDR2 (germline): PRHDT, FYEKMQ (reference sequence). Trimming cost V 0 bases and J 6 bases, with 7 bases left between them. The CDR3, as DNA: TGTGCCAGCAGCTTAGGGGTCGGGGATACGCAGTATTTT. It yields the protein CASSLGVGDTQYF.

The J gene is TRBJ1-1, the V gene TRBV5-1; D might be TRBD1 (6 bases). Trimming took off 5 bases at V and 2 bases at J, with 13 bases between the two ends. Germline lookup yields CDR1 SGHRS and CDR2 YFSETQ. CDR3 length: 14 residues. This CDR3 is CASSIPGANTEAFF. CDR3 nucleotide sequence: TGCGCCAGCAGTATCCCAGGGGCCAACACTGAAGCTTTCTTT.

This clone has a handful of counts. The rearrangement uses TRBV28 and TRBJ1-4; TRBD1 matches at 8 bases. The germline CDR1 and CDR2 sequences are MDHEN and SYDVKM. Losses at the gene ends were 8 bases for V and 7 bases for J; bases not matched to a gene: 12. The CDR3 runs 15 residues. CDR3 loop: CASRGTGGLGEKLFF. The CDR3 DNA is TGTGCCAGCCGCGGAACAGGGGGGTTGGGTGAAAAACTGTTTTTT. The whole variable domain, filled in from reference TRBV28 and TRBJ1-4, reads DVKVTQSSRYLVKRTGEKVFLECVQDMDHENMFWYRQDPGLGLRLIYFSYDVKMKEKGDIPEGYSVSREKKERFSLILESASTNQTSMYLCASRGTGGLGEKLFFGSGTQLSVL.

V and J are TRBV5-4 and TRBJ2-7, with 10 positions matching TRBD2. CDR1 is SGHNT and CDR2 is YYREEE in the germline V gene (reference sequence). The length of the CDR3 is 15 residues. The V and J ends lost 2 bases and 3 bases, in that order; junction bases with no gene match: 5. This CDR3 is CASSLSGRAFYEQYF. CDR3 nucleotides: TGTGCCAGCAGCTTAAGCGGGAGGGCCTTCTACGAGCAGTACTTC.

The V call is TRBV18, the J call TRBJ2-3, with 7 bases fitting TRBD2. Trimming cost V 2 bases and J 1 base; bases outside gene matches: 9. CDR1 and CDR2 from the germline V gene are KGHSH and LQKENI. The CDR3 is 17 amino acids. The CDR3 reads CASSPTRAGLRTDTQYF. For the CDR3, the DNA is TGTGCCAGCTCACCAACGAGAGCGGGGCTTCGCACAGATACGCAGTATTTT.

The chain recombines TRBV11-2 with TRBJ2-3; 9 positions match TRBD1. This CDR3 spans 14 amino acids. V lost 5 bases, J lost 2 bases, and 2 bases stayed unmatched. Germline CDR1 is SGHAT and CDR2 is FQNNGV. The CDR3 DNA reads TGTGCCAGCAGCGACAGGGGGTTCACAGATACGCAGTATTTT. Its translation is CASSDRGFTDTQYF. The whole variable domain, remainder taken from reference TRBV11-2 and TRBJ2-3, is EAGVAQSPRYKIIEKRQSVAFWCNPISGHATLYWYQQILGQGPKLLIQFQNNGVVDDSQLPKDRFSAERLKGVDSTLKIQPAKLEDSAVYLCASSDRGFTDTQYFGPGTRLTVL.